The sequence of this T cell receptor beta chain was determined in a study of OX40 agonist ivuxolimab in advanced cancers. The CDR3 is 15 amino acids. J gave up 3 bases and V 1 base, and 3 bases lay outside the gene matches. Germline lookup yields CDR1 SNHLY and CDR2 FYNNEI. The data were produced by immunoSEQ multiplex PCR, yet TCRdb's version contains in-frame clones alone and is incomplete. The sample yields tens of thousands of clones, around 93% seen once. This specimen consisted of CD4+ or CD8+ T cells sorted from blood, obtained in a trial of the OX40 agonist ivuxolimab. The receptor comes from an adult with an advanced solid tumor such as melanoma, head and neck, liver or kidney cancer. The rearrangement links TRBV2 to TRBJ2-3; TRBD1 aligns across 8 bases. This CDR3 is CASSEGTGRTDTQYF. The CDR3 nucleotides are TGTGCCAGCAGTGAAGGGACAGGGAGGACAGATACGCAGTATTTT.